This is a list of T cell receptor beta chains from one sample in a study of T-cell memory formation after mild COVID-19. TCRdb reanalysed the 5' RACE reads using MiXCR and keeps one entry per CDR3 protein. The sample carries 410,000 or so distinct CDR3 sequences, less than 25% recorded once. The specimen sequenced was PBMCs or a T cell subset sorted from them (not recorded which). The origin of the receptors is an adult woman who had mild COVID-19 (a few samples of this study predate the infection). Cell type and time point are not known. CDR3s include the opening cysteine and the closing phenylalanine or tryptophan. The D gene is left open where the match is weak. Clone size, where shown, is once, few, many, or a class for clones that have expanded.

>TRBJ2-7|TRBD1|few|TRBV5-5
TGTGCCAGCAGCCACCGGGACAGGGGTATCAACGAGCAGTACTTC
CASSHRDRGINEQYF
>TRBJ1-2|-|few|TRBV30
TGTGCCTGGAGTCCTAGGACAGTGCCGACGTACGGCTACACCTTC
CAWSPRTVPTYGYTF
>TRBJ2-5|-|-|TRBV13
TGTGCCAGCAGCCCAATTACAGGAGGAGAGACCCAGTACTTC
CASSPITGGETQYF
>TRBJ1-2|TRBD1|-|TRBV10-3
TGTGCCATCAGCCCCGGACAGGCAAACTATGGCTACACCTTC
CAISPGQANYGYTF
>TRBJ2-5|-|many|TRBV5-1
TGCGCCAGCAGCTTGGTGGTTCGTAACAGACAAGAGACCCAGTACTTC
CASSLVVRNRQETQYF
>TRBJ2-1|-|few|TRBV21-1
TGTGCCAGCACCGACCTCCGGGGGGAGGGATACAATGAGCAGTTCTTC
CASTDLRGEGYNEQFF
>TRBJ2-7|-|few|TRBV20-1
TGCAGTGCTAGAGATGTCCGCCGGTCCGATTCCTACGAGCAGTACTTC
CSARDVRRSDSYEQYF
>TRBJ1-5|TRBD1|-|TRBV12-3/TRBV12-4
TGTGCCAGCATCCTAGGGGGCGCGAGCAATCAGCCCCAGCATTTT
CASILGGASNQPQHF
>TRBJ1-4|-|few|TRBV29-1
TGCAGCGTTGATTCTTCTGAAAAACTGTTTTTT
CSVDSSEKLFF
>TRBJ1-3|-|-|TRBV7-9
TGTGCCAGCAGCTCGGGACAATGGGCCTTGGGAAACACCATATATTTT
CASSSGQWALGNTIYF
>TRBJ2-5|TRBD2|-|TRBV7-9
TGTGCCAGCAGCTTAGATACGCTAGCGGCCACCCAAGAGACCCAGTACTTC
CASSLDTLAATQETQYF
>TRBJ2-2|-|many|TRBV10-3
TGTGCCATCAGTGAGAGGCAGGGTAACACCGGGGAGCTGTTTTTT
CAISERQGNTGELFF
>TRBJ2-3|-|-|TRBV20-1
TGCAGTGCTAGATACTCCCAGGCAGATACGCAGTATTTT
CSARYSQADTQYF
>TRBJ2-2|-|-|TRBV7-9
TGTGCCAGCAGCTTAGATTGGGATACCGGGGAGCTGTTTTTT
CASSLDWDTGELFF
>TRBJ2-5|-|-|TRBV9
TGTGCCAGCAGCGTAGGGAGGGGGCAACAAGAGACCCAGTACTTC
CASSVGRGQQETQYF
>TRBJ2-7|-|-|TRBV24-1
TGTGCCACCAGTGCGGGAACTTACGAGCAGTACTTC
CATSAGTYEQYF
>TRBJ2-6|-|-|TRBV5-1
TGCGCCAGCCGACTGACCCAGTCTGGGGCCAACGTCCTGACTTTC
CASRLTQSGANVLTF
>TRBJ2-7|-|many|TRBV30
TGTGCCTGGAGTGTACTTGGCAGTATTTACGAGCAGTACTTC
CAWSVLGSIYEQYF
>TRBJ1-1|-|-|TRBV12-3/TRBV12-4
TGTGCCAGCAGTTTAGCGGATGGCACTGAAGCTTTCTTT
CASSLADGTEAFF
>TRBJ2-6|-|-|TRBV7-9
TGTGCCAGCAGGCCGCCGAGCTCTGGGGCCAACGTCCTGACTTTC
CASRPPSSGANVLTF
>TRBJ2-7|TRBD1|-|TRBV19
TGTGCCAGTAGTACCACAGGGGGGCCCTCCTACGAGCAGTACTTC
CASSTTGGPSYEQYF
>TRBJ1-1|TRBD1|-|TRBV11-2
TGTGCCAGCAGCTCGGGAACAGGGGTCCGTATCACTGAAGCTTTCTTT
CASSSGTGVRITEAFF
>TRBJ2-7|-|-|TRBV7-9
TGTGCCAGCAGCTTCGCGGCAGGTTACGAGCAGTACTTC
CASSFAAGYEQYF
>TRBJ1-1|-|-|TRBV27
TGTGCCAGCAGTCGGGACGGCAGTATGAACACTGAAGCTTTCTTT
CASSRDGSMNTEAFF
>TRBJ2-7|-|-|TRBV5-1
TGCGCCAGCAGCTTGGATCTCGCCAAATTCTACGAGCAGTACTTC
CASSLDLAKFYEQYF
>TRBJ2-3|-|few|TRBV7-7
TGTGCCAGCAGTTCGGGACTGTCCACAGTGGATACGCAGTATTTT
CASSSGLSTVDTQYF
>TRBJ2-7|TRBD2|-|TRBV30
TGTGCCTGGAGTGTAAGGGGACTAGCGGATTACGAGCAGTACTTC
CAWSVRGLADYEQYF
>TRBJ1-5|-|-|TRBV14
TGTGCCAGCAGCCAAGGTTCGGCAGCCAATCAGCCCCAGCATTTT
CASSQGSAANQPQHF
>TRBJ2-7|-|few|TRBV7-3
TGTGCCAGCAGCTTGGGCGGTGCGGCAGAAAAGCAGTACTTC
CASSLGGAAEKQYF
>TRBJ1-2|TRBD1|-|TRBV11-2
TGTGCCAGCAGCCCCCGGGACAGGGGCACAGGCTATGGCTACACCTTC
CASSPRDRGTGYGYTF
>TRBJ1-2|-|few|TRBV5-1
TGCGCCAGCAGCTGGCAGGTACCCAGGGACGGCTACACCTTC
CASSWQVPRDGYTF
>TRBJ2-7|TRBD1|-|TRBV29-1
TGCAGCGTTGAAGATCAAGTAGGGACAGGGGGAGCCTACGAGCAGTACTTC
CSVEDQVGTGGAYEQYF
>TRBJ1-2|-|few|TRBV3-1
TGTGCCAGCAGCCAAGAAGCACCGTATGGCTACACCTTC
CASSQEAPYGYTF
>TRBJ2-3|TRBD1|-|TRBV24-1
TGTGCCACCAGTGATCCTGGGACAGGAGGAGATACGCAGTATTTT
CATSDPGTGGDTQYF
>TRBJ2-5|TRBD2|few|TRBV10-2
TGCGCCAGCAGTGAGGGACTAGCGGGGGGACCTTCCCAGTACTTC
CASSEGLAGGPSQYF
>TRBJ2-3|-|-|TRBV7-2
TGTGCCAGCAGCTTTTCTCCAGGGACAGATACGCAGTATTTT
CASSFSPGTDTQYF
>TRBJ1-2|-|-|TRBV29-1
TGCAGCTTTAGTGACTATGGCTACACCTTC
CSFSDYGYTF
>TRBJ1-3|-|-|TRBV29-1
TGCAGCGTTGAACAGGGAAACACCATATATTTT
CSVEQGNTIYF
>TRBJ2-7|-|-|TRBV2
TGTGCCAGCAGGTCCAGCGGCGGGCTTATCGAGCAGTACTTC
CASRSSGGLIEQYF
>TRBJ2-3|-|few|TRBV24-1
TGTGCCACCAGTGGGCCCGGGAGAGTCACGCAGTATTTT
CATSGPGRVTQYF
>TRBJ2-1|-|few|TRBV6-2/TRBV6-3
TGTGCCAGCAGTTACGGGCTCGGCAATGAGCAGTTCTTC
CASSYGLGNEQFF
>TRBJ2-7|-|few|TRBV11-3
TGTGCCAGCAGCTTACGTTGGCAGACCGGCGAGCAGTACTTC
CASSLRWQTGEQYF